The rows below give T cell receptor beta chains drawn from one sample of a study of low-dose radiotherapy and immunotherapy resistance in tumors. TCRdb processed the reads anew with MiXCR; each CDR3 protein has one entry. There are about 58,000 distinct CDR3 sequences in the sample; 20% to 25% occur only once, and approximately 7.2% lies in the top ten. This specimen consisted of PBMCs, obtained after low-dose radiotherapy plus immunotherapy. The receptors originated from a male donor with prostate cancer. CDR3s include the opening cysteine and the closing phenylalanine or tryptophan. The order of the fields is V gene, J gene, D gene, clone size, CDR3 protein, CDR3 DNA. D genes are given only for firm matches. The listing skips clone size in some rows; elsewhere it reads once, few, many or a size class.

>TRBV6-2/TRBV6-3|TRBJ2-2|TRBD2|many
CASSASGGETGELFF
TGTGCCAGCAGTGCTAGCGGAGGGGAGACCGGGGAGCTGTTTTTT
>TRBV6-1|TRBJ1-1|TRBD1|many
CASSPDRASTEAFF
TGTGCCAGCAGTCCGGACAGGGCCAGCACTGAAGCTTTCTTT
>TRBV28|TRBJ2-7|NA|few
CASRGGGVGEQYF
TGTGCCAGCAGGGGAGGGGGCGTCGGCGAGCAGTACTTC
>TRBV27|TRBJ1-2|NA|many
CASSRGRNNYGYTF
TGTGCCAGCAGTAGGGGACGGAATAACTATGGCTACACCTTC
>TRBV10-3|TRBJ2-1|TRBD1|NA
CAISEGRQGATNEQFF
TGTGCCATCAGTGAGGGACGACAGGGGGCGACGAATGAGCAGTTCTTC
>TRBV7-8|TRBJ1-2|NA|many
CASSLVVNNYGYTF
TGTGCCAGCAGCTTAGTAGTAAATAACTATGGCTACACCTTC
>TRBV5-8|TRBJ2-3|NA|few
CASSFLASSTDTQYF
TGTGCCAGCAGCTTTCTGGCGAGTAGCACAGATACGCAGTATTTT
>TRBV28|TRBJ2-5|TRBD1|few
CASSHSRQGIGETQYF
TGTGCCAGCAGTCATAGTCGACAGGGAATAGGGGAGACCCAGTACTTC
>TRBV6-5|TRBJ1-1|TRBD1|many
CASSYGRTGNTEAFF
TGTGCCAGCAGTTACGGGAGGACAGGGAACACTGAAGCTTTCTTT
>TRBV28|TRBJ2-7|NA|medium-sized
CASTLGRAEQYF
TGTGCCAGCACCCTCGGCAGGGCCGAGCAGTACTTC
>TRBV19|TRBJ1-5|TRBD1|NA
CASSRTGDRQPQHF
TGTGCCAGTAGTAGGACAGGGGATCGGCAGCCCCAGCATTTT
>TRBV5-3|TRBJ1-3|NA|NA
CASSLEAYSGNTIYF
TGTGCCAGCAGCTTGGAGGCCTACTCTGGAAACACCATATATTTT
>TRBV11-2|TRBJ1-5|NA|once
CASSLGDSGGNQPQHF
TGTGCCAGCAGCTTAGGGGACTCGGGGGGCAATCAGCCCCAGCATTTT
>TRBV27|TRBJ2-1|TRBD1|NA
CASGDRYNEQFF
TGTGCCAGCGGGGACAGGTACAATGAGCAGTTCTTC
>TRBV7-9|TRBJ2-1|TRBD2|few
CASSLRSGGASSSYNEQFF
TGTGCCAGCAGCTTAAGGAGCGGGGGGGCCTCTTCCTCCTACAATGAGCAGTTCTTC
>TRBV5-1|TRBJ2-7|NA|many
CASSPRSDSNEQYF
TGCGCCAGCAGCCCACGCAGTGACAGCAACGAGCAGTACTTC
>TRBV29-1|TRBJ2-5|TRBD2|many
CSVEGLAGTQYF
TGCAGCGTTGAGGGACTAGCTGGGACCCAGTACTTC
>TRBV11-3|TRBJ2-7|NA|few
CASSLGDVGAIPYEQYF
TGTGCCAGCAGCCTTGGGGACGTTGGGGCGATTCCCTACGAGCAGTACTTC
>TRBV28|TRBJ2-7|NA|many
CATLETDSYEQYF
TGTGCCACTCTGGAGACAGACTCCTACGAGCAGTACTTC
>TRBV30|TRBJ1-2|NA|many
CAWSAGWDVNYGYTF
TGTGCCTGGAGCGCGGGATGGGACGTTAACTATGGCTACACCTTC